This TCR beta chain was observed in a study of PD-L1 blockade in urothelial cancer. Study details: Peripheral blood specimens exhibited a median yield of about 140,000 T cells.

Using immunoSEQ multiplex PCR, the repertoire was profiled, and TCRdb retains in-frame clones only, with some absent. The sample includes 130,000 or so clones, less than 85% of them seen just once. Sample time point: pretreatment peripheral blood. The CDR3 is 14 residues long. The V gene's germline CDR1 is SNHLY and CDR2 FYNNEI. Losses at the gene ends were 6 bases for V and 7 bases for J; bases not matched to a gene: 9. The sequencing here drew on PBMCs, taken around atezolizumab (anti-PD-L1) treatment. This chain uses TRBV2 with TRBJ2-7; 10 bases match TRBD1. The TCR was taken from a man in his forties or fifties with urothelial cancer. The CDR3 here is CASSQGQGTGEQYF. Here the CDR3 DNA reads TGTGCCAGCAGCCAGGGACAGGGGACGGGGGAGCAGTACTTC.